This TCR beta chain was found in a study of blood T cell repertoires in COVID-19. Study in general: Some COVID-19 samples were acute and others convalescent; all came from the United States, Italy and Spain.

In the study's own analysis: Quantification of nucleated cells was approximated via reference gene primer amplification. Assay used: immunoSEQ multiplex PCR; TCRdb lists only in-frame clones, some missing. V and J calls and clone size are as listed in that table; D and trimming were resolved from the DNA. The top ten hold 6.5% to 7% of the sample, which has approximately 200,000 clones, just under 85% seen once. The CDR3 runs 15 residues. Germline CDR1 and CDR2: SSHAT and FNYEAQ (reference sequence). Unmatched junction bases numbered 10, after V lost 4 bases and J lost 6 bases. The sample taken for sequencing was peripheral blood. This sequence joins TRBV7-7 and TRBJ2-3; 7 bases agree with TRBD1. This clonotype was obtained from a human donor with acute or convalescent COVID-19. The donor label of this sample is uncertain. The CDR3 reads CASSSGDRPHDTQYF. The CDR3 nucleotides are TGTGCCAGCAGCTCCGGGGACAGACCACATGATACGCAGTATTTT.